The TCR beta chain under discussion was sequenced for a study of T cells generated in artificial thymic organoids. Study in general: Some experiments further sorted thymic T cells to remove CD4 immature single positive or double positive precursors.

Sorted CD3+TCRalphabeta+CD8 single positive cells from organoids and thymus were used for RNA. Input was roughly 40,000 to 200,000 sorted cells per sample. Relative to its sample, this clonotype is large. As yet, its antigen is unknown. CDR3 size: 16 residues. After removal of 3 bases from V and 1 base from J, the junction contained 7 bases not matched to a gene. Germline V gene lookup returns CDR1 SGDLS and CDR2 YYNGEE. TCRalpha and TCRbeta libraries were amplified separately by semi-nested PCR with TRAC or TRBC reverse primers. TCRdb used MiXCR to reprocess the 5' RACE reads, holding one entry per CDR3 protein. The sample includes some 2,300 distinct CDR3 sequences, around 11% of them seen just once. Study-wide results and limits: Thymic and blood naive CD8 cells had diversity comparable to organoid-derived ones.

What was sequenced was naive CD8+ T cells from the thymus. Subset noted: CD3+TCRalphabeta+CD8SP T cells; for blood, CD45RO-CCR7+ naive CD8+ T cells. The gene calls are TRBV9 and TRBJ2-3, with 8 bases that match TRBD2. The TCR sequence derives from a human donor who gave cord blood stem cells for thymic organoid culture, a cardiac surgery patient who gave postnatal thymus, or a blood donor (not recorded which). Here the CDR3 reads CASSAPRGGGTDTQYF. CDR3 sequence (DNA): TGTGCCAGCAGCGCCCCCCGGGGGGGCGGCACAGATACGCAGTATTTT.